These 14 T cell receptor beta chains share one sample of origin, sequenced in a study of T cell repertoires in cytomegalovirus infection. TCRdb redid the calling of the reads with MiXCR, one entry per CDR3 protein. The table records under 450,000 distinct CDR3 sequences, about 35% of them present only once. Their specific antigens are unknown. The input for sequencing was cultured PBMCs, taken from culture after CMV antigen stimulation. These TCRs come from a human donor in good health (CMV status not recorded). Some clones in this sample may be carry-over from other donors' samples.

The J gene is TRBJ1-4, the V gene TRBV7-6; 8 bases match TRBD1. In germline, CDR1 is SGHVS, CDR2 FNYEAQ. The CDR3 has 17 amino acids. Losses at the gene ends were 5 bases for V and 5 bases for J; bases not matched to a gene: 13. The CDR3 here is CASSPRLGQGRNEKLFF. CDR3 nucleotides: TGTGCCAGCAGCCCAAGACTCGGACAGGGAAGAAATGAAAAACTGTTTTTT.

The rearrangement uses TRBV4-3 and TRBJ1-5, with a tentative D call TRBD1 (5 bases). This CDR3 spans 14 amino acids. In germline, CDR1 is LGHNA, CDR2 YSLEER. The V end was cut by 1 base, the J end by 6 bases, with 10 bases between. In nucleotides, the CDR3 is TGCGCCAGCAGCCAAGTGCAGGGTATTCAGCCCCAGCATTTT. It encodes CASSQVQGIQPQHF.

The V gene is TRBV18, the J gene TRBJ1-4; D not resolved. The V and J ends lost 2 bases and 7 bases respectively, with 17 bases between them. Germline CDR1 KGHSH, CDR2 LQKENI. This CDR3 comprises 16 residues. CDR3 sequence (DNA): TGTGCCAGCTCACCATCCCTAGACCTCAGCGGTGAAAAACTGTTTTTT. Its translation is CASSPSLDLSGEKLFF.

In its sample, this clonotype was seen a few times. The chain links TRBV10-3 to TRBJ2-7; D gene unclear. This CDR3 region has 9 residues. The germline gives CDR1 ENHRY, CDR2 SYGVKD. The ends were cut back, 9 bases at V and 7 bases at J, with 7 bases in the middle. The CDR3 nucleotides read TGTGCCATGGGTACTGAGCAGTACTTC. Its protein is CAMGTEQYF.

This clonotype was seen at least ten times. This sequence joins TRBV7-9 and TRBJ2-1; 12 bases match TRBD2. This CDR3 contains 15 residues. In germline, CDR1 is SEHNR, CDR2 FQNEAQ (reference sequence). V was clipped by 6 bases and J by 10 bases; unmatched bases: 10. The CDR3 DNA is TGTGCCAGCAGTTTGGCGACTAGCGGGAGCGGCGAGCAGTTCTTC. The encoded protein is CASSLATSGSGEQFF.

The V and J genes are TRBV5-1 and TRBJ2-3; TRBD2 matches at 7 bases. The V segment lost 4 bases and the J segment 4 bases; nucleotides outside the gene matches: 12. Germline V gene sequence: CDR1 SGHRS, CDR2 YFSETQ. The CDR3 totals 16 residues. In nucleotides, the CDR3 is TGCGCCAGCAGCATTGCGGGCGGGAGCCTGGCAGATACGCAGTATTTT. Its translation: CASSIAGGSLADTQYF.

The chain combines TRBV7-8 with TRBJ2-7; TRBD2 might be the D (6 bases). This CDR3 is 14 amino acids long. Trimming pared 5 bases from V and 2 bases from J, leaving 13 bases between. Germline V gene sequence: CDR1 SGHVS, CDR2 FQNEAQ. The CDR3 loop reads CASSPLAEPYEQYF. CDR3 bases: TGTGCCAGCAGCCCTTTAGCGGAACCCTACGAGCAGTACTTC.

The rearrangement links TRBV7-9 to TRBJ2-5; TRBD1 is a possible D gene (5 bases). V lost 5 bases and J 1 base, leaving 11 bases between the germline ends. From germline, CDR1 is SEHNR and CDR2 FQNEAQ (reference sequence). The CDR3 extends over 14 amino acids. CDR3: CASSAPGAQETQYF. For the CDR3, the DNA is TGTGCCAGCAGCGCACCTGGGGCCCAAGAGACCCAGTACTTC.

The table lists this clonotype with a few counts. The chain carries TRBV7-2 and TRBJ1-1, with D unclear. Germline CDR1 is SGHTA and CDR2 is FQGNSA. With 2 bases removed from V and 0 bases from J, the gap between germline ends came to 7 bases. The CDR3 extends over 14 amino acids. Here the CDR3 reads CASSLRGLNTEAFF. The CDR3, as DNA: TGTGCCAGCAGCTTACGGGGTTTGAACACTGAAGCTTTCTTT. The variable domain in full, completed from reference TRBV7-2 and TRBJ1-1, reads GAGVSQSPSNKVTEKGKDVELRCDPISGHTALYWYRQSLGQGLEFLIYFQGNSAPDKSGLPSDRFSAERTGGSVSTLTIQRTQQEDSAVYLCASSLRGLNTEAFFGQGTRLTVV.

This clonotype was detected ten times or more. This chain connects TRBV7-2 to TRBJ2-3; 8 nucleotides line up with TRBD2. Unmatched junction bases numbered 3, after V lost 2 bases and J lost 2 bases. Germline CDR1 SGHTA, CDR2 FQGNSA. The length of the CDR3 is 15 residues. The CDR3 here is CASSLTSGITDTQYF. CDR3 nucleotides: TGTGCCAGCAGCTTAACTAGCGGAATCACAGATACGCAGTATTTT.

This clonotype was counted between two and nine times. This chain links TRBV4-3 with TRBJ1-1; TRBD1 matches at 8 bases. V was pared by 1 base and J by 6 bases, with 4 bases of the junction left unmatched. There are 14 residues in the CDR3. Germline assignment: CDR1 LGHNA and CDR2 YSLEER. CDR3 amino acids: CASSQGQGASEAFF. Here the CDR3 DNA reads TGCGCCAGCAGCCAAGGTCAGGGGGCGTCTGAAGCTTTCTTT.

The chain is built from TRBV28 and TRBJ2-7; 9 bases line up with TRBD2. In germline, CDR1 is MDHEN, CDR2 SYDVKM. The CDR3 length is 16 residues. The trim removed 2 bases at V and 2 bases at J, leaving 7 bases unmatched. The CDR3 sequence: CASSLLGGGRAYEQYF. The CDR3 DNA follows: TGTGCCAGCAGTTTACTCGGAGGCGGGAGGGCCTACGAGCAGTACTTC.

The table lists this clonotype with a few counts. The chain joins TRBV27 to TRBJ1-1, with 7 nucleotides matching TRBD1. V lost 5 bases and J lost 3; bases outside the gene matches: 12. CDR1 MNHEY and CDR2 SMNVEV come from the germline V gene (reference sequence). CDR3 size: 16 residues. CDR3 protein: CASSRARGVSYTEAFF. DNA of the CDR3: TGTGCCAGCAGTCGGGCCAGGGGGGTATCATACACTGAAGCTTTCTTT.

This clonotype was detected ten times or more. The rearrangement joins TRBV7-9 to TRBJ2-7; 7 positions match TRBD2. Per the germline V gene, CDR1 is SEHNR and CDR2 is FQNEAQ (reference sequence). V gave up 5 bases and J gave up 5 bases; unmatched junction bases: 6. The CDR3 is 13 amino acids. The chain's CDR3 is CASSGAGVDEQYF. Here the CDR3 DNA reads TGTGCCAGCAGCGGTGCGGGAGTCGACGAGCAGTACTTC.